The source of this T cell receptor beta chain is a study of Graves' ophthalmopathy and Graves' hyperthyroidism. General study points: Blood shared most expanded thyroid clonotypes above 0.001 frequency. Discrimination between ophthalmopathy and stable hyperthyroidism by a 13-signature model showed approximately 89% sensitivity and about 80% specificity.

RNA transcripts yielded amplified TCR beta CDR3 regions. The first round was an RT-PCR with HTBI primers, and the second round was a multiplex PCR. TCRdb reanalysed the multiplex PCR reads using MiXCR and keeps one entry per CDR3 protein. The sample lists some 350,000 distinct CDR3 sequences; 15% to 20% were seen once. Germline V gene data show CDR1 as SNHLY and CDR2 as FYNNEI. The ends were cut back, 6 bases at V and 0 bases at J, with 12 bases in the middle. This CDR3 has 14 amino acids. Aged 18 to 65, the patients with hyperthyroidism had under 2 months' duration and were newly diagnosed. PBMCs were isolated by Ficoll-Paque density gradient centrifugation, using about 10 ml of fresh peripheral blood as the starting material. This clonotype was counted at least ten times. The antigen remains unidentified.

The source material was peripheral blood. The TCR comes from an adult woman with stable Graves' hyperthyroidism. The chain links TRBV2 to TRBJ2-7, with D unclear. CDR3 sequence reads: CASSSQIFSYEQYF. The CDR3 nucleotides read TGTGCCAGCAGCTCGCAGATCTTCTCCTACGAGCAGTACTTC. The full variable domain, in which reference TRBV2 and TRBJ2-7 provide the parts outside the CDR3, is EPEVTQTPSHQVTQMGQEVILRCVPISNHLYFYWYRQILGQKVEFLVSFYNNEISEKSEIFDDQFSVERPDGSNFTLKIRSTKLEDSAMYFCASSSQIFSYEQYFGPGTRLTVT.